This TCR beta chain was recovered during a study of T cells in Graves' hyperthyroidism and ophthalmopathy. At least ten counts were recorded for this clonotype. Researchers took RNA transcripts and amplified the TCR beta CDR3 regions from them. The study used the HTBI primer set for a first-round RT-PCR of the TCR CDR3. Using its own MiXCR run on the multiplex PCR reads, TCRdb lists one record per CDR3 protein. The data contain roughly 570,000 distinct CDR3 sequences, about 43% of them singletons. The CDR3 runs to 16 residues. The V gene end was trimmed by 5 bases and the J gene end by 3 bases; junction bases not matched to a gene: 9. The V gene's germline CDR1 is WNHNN and CDR2 SYGVQD (reference sequence).

The sequence was collected from an adult woman with Graves' disease, either hyperthyroidism or ophthalmopathy (not recorded which). The sample comprised peripheral blood or thyroid tissue (not recorded which). This rearrangement joins TRBV10-1 to TRBJ2-7; 11 positions agree with TRBD2. The CDR3 sequence is CASSHGTSGPNYEQYF. In DNA, the CDR3 is TGCGCCAGCAGTCATGGGACTAGCGGACCGAACTACGAGCAGTACTTC.